The 18 T cell receptor beta chains reported below all come from one sample, sequenced in a study of T cell responses to AZD1222 COVID-19 vaccine. The repertoire was sequenced with immunoSEQ multiplex PCR; TCRdb's copy has only in-frame clones and lacks some. Its table lists around 150,000 clones. Sequenced material: peripheral blood. The receptors stem from an adult in good health.

The rearrangement links TRBV15 to TRBJ1-2; the match to TRBD1 covers 7 bases. Germline CDR1 and CDR2: LNHNV and YYDKDF (reference sequence). The CDR3 runs to 16 residues. After removal of 0 bases from V and 4 bases from J, the junction contained 8 bases not matched to a gene. The CDR3 DNA reads TGTGCCACCAGCAGAGATAAAGACGGGACAGTCTATGGCTACACCTTC. Protein product: CATSRDKDGTVYGYTF.

This sequence joins TRBV30 and TRBJ1-2; the match to TRBD1 covers 9 bases. V lost 3 bases to trimming and J lost 8 bases; unmatched junction nucleotides: 10. Per germline, CDR1 GTSNPN and CDR2 SVGIG (reference sequence). This CDR3 is built from 14 residues. CDR3 nucleotides: TGTGCCTGGAGGCGGGACAGGGCGGTACAGGGCTACACCTTC. Translating gives CAWRRDRAVQGYTF.

The chain is built from TRBV5-1 and TRBJ1-1, with a weak D call TRBD1 (6 bases). V was clipped by 4 bases and J by 2 bases, with 12 bases between them. The germline gives CDR1 SGHRS, CDR2 YFSETQ. The CDR3 covers 14 residues. The CDR3 loop reads CASSPTGANTEAFF. The CDR3 nucleotides are TGCGCCAGCAGCCCGACAGGCGCTAACACTGAAGCTTTCTTT.

The CDR3: CASSPGLGSYEQYF. DNA of the CDR3: TGTGCCAGTAGTCCGGGACTAGGCTCCTACGAGCAGTACTTC. V usage is TRBV19 and J usage is TRBJ2-7; 8 bases align to TRBD2. V trimming: 5 bases; J trimming: 0 bases; junction bases outside the gene matches: 3. Looked up from germline, CDR1 is LNHDA and CDR2 is SQIVND (reference sequence). The CDR3 spans 14 residues.

This chain connects TRBV5-4 to TRBJ1-2; D might be TRBD1 (5 bases). V gave up 1 base and J gave up 4 bases, with 8 bases separating them. CDR3 length: 13 residues. Germline lookup yields CDR1 SGHNT and CDR2 YYREEE (reference sequence). The CDR3 bases are TGTGCCAGCAGCTTGCAGGGCCCCTATGGCTACACCTTC. Its protein is CASSLQGPYGYTF.

The genes are TRBV28 and TRBJ1-5, with 7 bases identical to TRBD1. The germline V gene encodes CDR1 MDHEN and CDR2 SYDVKM. J gave up 3 bases and V 7 bases, and 6 bases lay outside the gene matches. CDR3 length: 14 residues. The CDR3 region is CASIHRGVNQPQHF. The CDR3 DNA sequence: TGTGCCAGCATCCACAGGGGTGTCAATCAGCCCCAGCATTTT.

The chain joins TRBV5-1 to TRBJ2-2; D gene uncertain. The CDR3 spans 12 residues. V lost 3 bases to trimming and J lost 3 bases, with 3 bases between them. The germline V gene has CDR1 SGHRS and CDR2 YFSETQ. CDR3 loop: CASSYDTGELFF. The CDR3 DNA follows: TGCGCCAGCAGCTATGACACCGGGGAGCTGTTTTTT.

The J gene is TRBJ1-2, the V gene TRBV30; tentatively, D is TRBD1 (5 bases). The V end lost 1 base, the J end lost 8 bases, and 20 bases lay between the germline ends. Germline-derived CDR1 and CDR2 are GTSNPN and SVGIG (reference sequence). The CDR3 totals 15 residues. The CDR3 protein is CAWSDGGRIALGYTF. The CDR3, as DNA: TGTGCCTGGAGTGATGGGGGACGGATAGCTTTGGGCTACACCTTC.

The chain uses TRBV11-3 and TRBJ2-4; no clear D gene. V was cut by 5 bases and J by 3 bases, with 11 bases left in between. This CDR3 has 14 residues. Germline CDR1 and CDR2: SGHNT and YENEEA. CDR3 amino acids: CASSPDSRKNIQYF. CDR3 DNA sequence: TGTGCCAGCAGCCCCGACTCCCGCAAAAACATTCAGTACTTC.

This chain connects TRBV5-4 to TRBJ2-7, with a weak D call TRBD1 (6 bases). The ends were cut back, 4 bases at V and 3 bases at J, with 14 bases in the middle. Germline values: CDR1 SGHNT, CDR2 YYREEE (reference sequence). This CDR3 spans 14 amino acids. The CDR3 nucleotides read TGTGCCAGCAGCCCACAGGGTTCTATCTACGAGCAGTACTTC. The encoded protein is CASSPQGSIYEQYF.

The V call is TRBV7-2, the J call TRBJ1-1; perhaps TRBD1 as D (5 bases). V lost 4 bases and J lost 8, with 20 bases in between. The V gene's germline CDR1 is SGHTA and CDR2 FQGNSA. This CDR3 has 15 amino acids. Here the CDR3 DNA reads TGTGCCAGCAGCTCGCTAACCAAATTTAGGGGAGAAGCTTTCTTT. Its translation: CASSSLTKFRGEAFF.

The chain combines TRBV5-1 with TRBJ1-4; the D is unclear. The germline V and J ends were trimmed by 2 bases and 6 bases, with 8 bases remaining between them. Germline V gene sequence: CDR1 SGHRS, CDR2 YFSETQ. This CDR3 has 13 residues. In nucleotides, the CDR3 is TGCGCCAGCAGCTTAAGGAGGGATGAAAAACTGTTTTTT. It specifies CASSLRRDEKLFF.

This chain connects TRBV6-1 to TRBJ2-7; maybe TRBD2 (5 bases). Trimming cost V 1 base and J 3 bases, with 16 bases left between them. The V gene's germline CDR1 is MNHNS and CDR2 SASEGT. The CDR3 is 16 amino acids. CDR3 DNA sequence: TGTGCCAGCAGTGAAGAAGCCGGGAAGGTGCTCTACGAGCAGTACTTC. Protein product: CASSEEAGKVLYEQYF.

V and J are TRBV4-3 and TRBJ2-6; D remains unclear. The CDR3 contains 16 residues. Germline CDR1 reads LGHNA; CDR2 reads YSLEER. V lost 1 base and J lost 2, with 9 bases in between. CDR3 amino acids: CASSQGFFAGANVLTF. CDR3 bases: TGCGCCAGCAGCCAAGGCTTTTTTGCTGGGGCCAACGTCCTGACTTTC.

The chain combines TRBV5-1 with TRBJ1-1; tentative D call: TRBD1 (6 bases). The CDR3 has 15 amino acids. V was trimmed by 2 bases and J by 0 bases, leaving 11 bases between them. Germline values: CDR1 SGHRS, CDR2 YFSETQ. CDR3 bases: TGCGCCAGCAGCTTACTGGACAGCGTGAACACTGAAGCTTTCTTT. Its translation: CASSLLDSVNTEAFF.

The chain has TRBV30 and TRBJ2-3; a possible D gene is TRBD2 (5 bases). Trimming pared 5 bases from V and 1 base from J, leaving 16 bases between. CDR3 length: 15 amino acids. Germline assignment: CDR1 GTSNPN and CDR2 SVGIG (reference sequence). CDR3 loop: CAWGSGVVGTDTQYF. The CDR3 DNA reads as TGTGCCTGGGGAAGCGGAGTGGTGGGCACAGATACGCAGTATTTT.

J is TRBJ2-5 and V is TRBV7-6, with a possible D match to TRBD2 (6 bases). The CDR3 is made up of 15 amino acids. Trimming took 1 base from V and 4 from J, leaving 13 bases between them. Germline assignment: CDR1 SGHVS and CDR2 FNYEAQ. CDR3 bases: TGTGCCAGCAGCTTAGTCGGGTCCGGGGGAGAGACCCAGTACTTC. This codes for CASSLVGSGGETQYF.

This chain joins TRBV5-6 and TRBJ2-7; 7 nucleotides match TRBD1. The CDR3 covers 15 residues. Trimming at V came to 4 bases and at J to 0 bases, leaving 7 bases not matched to a gene. The germline CDR1 and CDR2 sequences are SGHDT and YYEEEE. The CDR3 protein is CASSRRDRHSYEQYF. For the CDR3, the DNA is TGTGCCAGCAGCCGAAGGGACAGACACTCCTACGAGCAGTACTTC. The whole variable domain, filled in from reference TRBV5-6 and TRBJ2-7, reads DAGVTQSPTHLIKTRGQQVTLRCSPKSGHDTVSWYQQALGQGPQFIFQYYEEEERQRGNFPDRFSGHQFPNYSSELNVNALLLGDSALYLCASSRRDRHSYEQYFGPGTRLTVT.